These T cell receptor beta chains were read from a single sample in a study of CD8 T cells in Susac syndrome. Via MiXCR, TCRdb re-called the immunoSEQ multiplex PCR reads, giving one row per CDR3 protein. This sample has some 130,000 distinct CDR3 sequences, with around nine tenths found just once. Source material: CD8+ T cells from PBMCs. The receptors come from a human donor with multiple sclerosis. Each CDR3 is given with its conserved first and last residue. A D gene is named only where the DNA matches it firmly. A row's size may be missing; if present it is once, few, many or a size class.

clone size	V gene	J gene	D gene	CDR3 protein	CDR3 DNA
NA	TRBV7-9	TRBJ2-3	NA	CASSHTLMGRPTSTDTQYF	TGTGCCAGCAGCCATACTCTCATGGGGAGGCCCACTAGCACAGATACGCAGTATTTT
NA	TRBV24-1	TRBJ2-7	NA	CATSDSGWGEQYF	TGTGCCACCAGTGATTCAGGGTGGGGCGAGCAGTACTTC
NA	TRBV30	TRBJ2-1	NA	CAWSVGLPNEQFF	TGTGCCTGGAGTGTGGGACTTCCAAATGAGCAGTTCTTC
NA	TRBV10-3	TRBJ2-1	TRBD2	CAARDYLTPRAYNEQFF	TGTGCCGCCCGGGACTATCTTACCCCTCGGGCGTACAATGAGCAGTTCTTC
NA	TRBV7-9	TRBJ1-2	NA	CASSLGLPHYGYTF	TGTGCCAGCAGCCTCGGACTTCCCCACTATGGCTACACCTTC
NA	TRBV5-4	TRBJ2-1	NA	CASSPTGGEQFF	TGTGCCAGCAGTCCTACCGGTGGTGAGCAGTTCTTC
NA	TRBV7-8	TRBJ2-3	NA	CASSVEGGITDTQYF	TGTGCCAGCAGCGTAGAAGGTGGGATCACAGATACGCAGTATTTT
NA	TRBV5-1	TRBJ1-2	TRBD1	CASSSIGQGDGYTF	TGCGCCAGCAGCTCTATAGGACAGGGGGACGGCTACACCTTC
NA	TRBV20-1	TRBJ2-7	TRBD2	CSARDLAVSYEQYF	TGCAGTGCTAGGGATCTAGCGGTCTCCTACGAGCAGTACTTC
NA	TRBV20-1	TRBJ2-3	TRBD2	CSARFPGLAGILDTQYF	TGCAGTGCTAGATTCCCAGGACTAGCGGGAATATTAGATACGCAGTATTTT
NA	TRBV7-9	TRBJ2-5	TRBD2	CASSYRPGLAGAGETQYF	TGTGCCAGCAGCTACCGCCCCGGACTAGCGGGAGCAGGAGAGACCCAGTACTTC
NA	TRBV7-9	TRBJ1-1	NA	CASSAGTREAFF	TGTGCCAGCAGCGCGGGGACAAGAGAAGCTTTCTTT
NA	TRBV13	TRBJ1-6	NA	CASSESTEGRSPLHF	TGTGCCAGCAGCGAGTCGACAGAAGGGCGCTCACCCCTCCACTTT
NA	TRBV7-9	TRBJ1-4	NA	CASQDGGGKLFF	TGTGCCAGCCAAGACGGCGGGGGAAAACTGTTTTTT
NA	TRBV5-1	TRBJ1-1	NA	CASSRREPRTEAFF	TGCGCCAGCAGCAGGAGGGAGCCGAGGACTGAAGCTTTCTTT
NA	TRBV4-1	TRBJ2-3	TRBD2	CASSQSRTSSADTQYF	TGCGCCAGCAGCCAATCACGGACTAGCTCTGCAGATACGCAGTATTTT
NA	TRBV2	TRBJ2-7	TRBD2	CASSEARGASYEQYF	TGTGCCAGCAGTGAAGCGCGGGGGGCCTCCTACGAGCAGTACTTC
few	TRBV20-1	TRBJ2-7	NA	CSALFHGVGSYEQYF	TGCAGTGCTCTTTTTCACGGGGTCGGGTCGTACGAGCAGTACTTC
NA	TRBV4-1	TRBJ1-1	NA	CASSQSLGAHGTEAFF	TGCGCCAGCAGCCAAAGTCTTGGGGCCCATGGAACTGAAGCTTTCTTT
NA	TRBV24-1	TRBJ2-2	TRBD1	CATSETGGTGELFF	TGTGCCACCAGTGAGACAGGGGGCACCGGGGAGCTGTTTTTT
NA	TRBV29-1	TRBJ2-1	NA	CSVDDSYNEQFF	TGCAGCGTTGATGACTCCTACAATGAGCAGTTCTTC
NA	TRBV30	TRBJ2-1	NA	CAWSADDYEQFF	TGTGCCTGGAGTGCCGATGATTATGAGCAGTTCTTC
once	TRBV13	TRBJ2-7	NA	CASSPGTLKAYEQYF	TGTGCCAGCAGCCCCGGGACTCTCAAGGCCTATGAGCAGTACTTC
NA	TRBV12-3/TRBV12-4	TRBJ2-3	NA	CASSFGGSTDTQYF	TGTGCCAGCAGTTTTGGCGGTAGCACAGATACGCAGTATTTT
NA	TRBV24-1	TRBJ2-2	NA	CATSDTGNTGELFF	TGTGCCACCTCAGATACAGGGAACACCGGGGAGCTGTTTTTT
NA	TRBV2	TRBJ2-7	TRBD1	CASSAGGTVDEQYF	TGTGCCAGCAGTGCAGGTGGGACAGTGGACGAGCAGTACTTC
NA	TRBV2	TRBJ2-2	TRBD2	CASTAGVSTGELFF	TGTGCCAGCACTGCGGGAGTTAGTACCGGGGAGCTGTTTTTT
few	TRBV7-9	TRBJ2-7	NA	CASSLGGGEQYF	TGTGCCAGCAGCTTGGGAGGGGGCGAGCAGTACTTC
NA	TRBV28	TRBJ1-2	NA	CASRPWTSYYGYTF	TGTGCCAGCAGACCCTGGACATCGTACTATGGCTACACCTTC
once	TRBV7-9	TRBJ2-7	NA	CASSLLAEQYF	TGTGCCAGCAGCTTATTGGCCGAGCAGTACTTC
NA	TRBV6-2/TRBV6-3	TRBJ2-3	TRBD1	CASSRDTIGTGPSTDTQYF	TGTGCCAGCAGCCGTGATACTATAGGGACAGGACCTAGCACAGATACGCAGTATTTT
NA	TRBV29-1	TRBJ1-2	TRBD1	CSAQGQIGYTF	TGCAGCGCTCAGGGACAGATTGGCTACACCTTC
once	TRBV5-6	TRBJ2-2	TRBD1	CASSLGQGGSGELFF	TGTGCCAGCAGCTTGGGACAGGGGGGATCAGGGGAGCTGTTTTTT
NA	TRBV27	TRBJ2-2	NA	CASSLGLHTGELFF	TGTGCCAGCAGCCTCGGACTGCACACCGGGGAGCTGTTTTTT
NA	TRBV27	TRBJ1-5	TRBD1	CASSNHPGTGINQPQHF	TGTGCCAGCAGTAACCACCCTGGGACAGGGATCAATCAGCCCCAGCATTTT
NA	TRBV29-1	TRBJ2-7	NA	CSVVRDSYEQYF	TGCAGCGTTGTGCGGGACAGCTACGAGCAGTACTTC
NA	TRBV19	TRBJ1-1	TRBD1	CASSPRWDRFIDTEAFF	TGTGCCAGTAGCCCCCGGTGGGACAGGTTTATCGACACTGAAGCTTTCTTT
NA	TRBV7-8	TRBJ1-1	NA	CASSSEDWGRDIKAFF	TGTGCCAGCAGCTCCGAGGACTGGGGGCGCGATATCAAAGCTTTCTTT
NA	TRBV6-2/TRBV6-3	TRBJ1-1	NA	CASSYPVDEAFF	TGTGCCAGCAGTTACCCCGTGGATGAAGCTTTCTTT
NA	TRBV5-1	TRBJ2-1	TRBD2	CASSLAPSGWEEDNEQFF	TGCGCCAGCAGCTTGGCCCCTAGCGGGTGGGAGGAGGACAATGAGCAGTTCTTC
NA	TRBV27	TRBJ1-1	NA	CASSLAMGTEAFF	TGTGCCAGCAGTTTAGCAATGGGCACTGAAGCTTTCTTT
NA	TRBV2	TRBJ2-7	NA	CASSEVGNRDEQYF	TGTGCCAGCAGTGAAGTGGGGAACAGGGACGAGCAGTACTTC
few	TRBV11-2	TRBJ2-7	NA	CASSPALSGETYEQYF	TGTGCCAGCAGCCCAGCTCTTAGCGGAGAAACCTACGAGCAGTACTTC